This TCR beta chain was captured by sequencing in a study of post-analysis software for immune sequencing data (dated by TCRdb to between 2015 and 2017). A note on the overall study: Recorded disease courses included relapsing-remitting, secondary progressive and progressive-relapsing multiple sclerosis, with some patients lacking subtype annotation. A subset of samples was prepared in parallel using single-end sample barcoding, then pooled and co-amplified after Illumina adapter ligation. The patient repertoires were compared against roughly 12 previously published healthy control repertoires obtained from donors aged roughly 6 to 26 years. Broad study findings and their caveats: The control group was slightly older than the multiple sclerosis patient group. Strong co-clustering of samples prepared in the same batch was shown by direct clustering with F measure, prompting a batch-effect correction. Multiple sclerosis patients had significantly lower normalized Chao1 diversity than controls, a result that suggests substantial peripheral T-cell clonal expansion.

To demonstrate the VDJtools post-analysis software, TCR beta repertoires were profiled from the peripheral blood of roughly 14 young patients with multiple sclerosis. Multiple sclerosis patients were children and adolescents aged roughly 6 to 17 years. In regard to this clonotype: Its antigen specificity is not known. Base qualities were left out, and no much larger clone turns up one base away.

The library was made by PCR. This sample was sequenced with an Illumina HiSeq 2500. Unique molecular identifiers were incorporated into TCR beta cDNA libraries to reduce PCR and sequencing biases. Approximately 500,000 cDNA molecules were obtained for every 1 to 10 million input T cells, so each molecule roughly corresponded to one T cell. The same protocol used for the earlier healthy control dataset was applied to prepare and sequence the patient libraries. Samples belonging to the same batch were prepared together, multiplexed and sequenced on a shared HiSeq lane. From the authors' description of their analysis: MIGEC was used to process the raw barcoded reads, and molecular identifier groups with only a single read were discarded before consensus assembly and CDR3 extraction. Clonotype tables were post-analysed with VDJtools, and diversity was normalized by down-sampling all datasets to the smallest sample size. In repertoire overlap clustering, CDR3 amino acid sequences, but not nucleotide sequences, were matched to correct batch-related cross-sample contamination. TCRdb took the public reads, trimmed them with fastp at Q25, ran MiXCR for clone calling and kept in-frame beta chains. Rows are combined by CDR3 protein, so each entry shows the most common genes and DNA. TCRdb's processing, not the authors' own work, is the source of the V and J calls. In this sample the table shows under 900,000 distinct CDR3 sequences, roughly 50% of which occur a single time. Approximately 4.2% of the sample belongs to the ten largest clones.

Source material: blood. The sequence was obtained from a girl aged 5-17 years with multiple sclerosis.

The CDR3 amino acid sequence is: CASSLVGGRSFF. The base sequence is TGTGCCAGCAGCTTAGTGGGAGGGCGGTCGTTCTTC. The rearrangement joined TRBV7-9 to TRBJ2-1, with 7 central nucleotides matching TRBD2. Counted from cysteine to phenylalanine, this CDR3 has 12 amino acids. Solely the CDR3 DNA is kept, with 36 bases framed from the first base. The germline V end is reduced by 1 base and the J end by 15 bases; junction bases left unmatched: 6. The germline V gene (reference sequence) gives CDR1 as SEHNR and CDR2 as FQNEAQ.